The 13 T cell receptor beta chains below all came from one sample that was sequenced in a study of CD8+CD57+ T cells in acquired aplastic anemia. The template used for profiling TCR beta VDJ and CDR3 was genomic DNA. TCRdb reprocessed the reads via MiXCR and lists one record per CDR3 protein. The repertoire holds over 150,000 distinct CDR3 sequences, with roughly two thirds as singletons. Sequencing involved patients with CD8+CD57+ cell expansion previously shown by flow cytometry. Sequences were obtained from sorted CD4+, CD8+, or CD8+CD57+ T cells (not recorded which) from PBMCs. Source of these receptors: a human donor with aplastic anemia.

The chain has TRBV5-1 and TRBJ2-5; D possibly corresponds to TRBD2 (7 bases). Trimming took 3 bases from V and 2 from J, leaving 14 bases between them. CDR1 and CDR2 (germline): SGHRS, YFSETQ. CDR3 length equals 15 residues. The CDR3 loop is CASSSGAGAQETQYF. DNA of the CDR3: TGCGCCAGCAGCTCGGGGGCGGGGGCACAAGAGACCCAGTACTTC.

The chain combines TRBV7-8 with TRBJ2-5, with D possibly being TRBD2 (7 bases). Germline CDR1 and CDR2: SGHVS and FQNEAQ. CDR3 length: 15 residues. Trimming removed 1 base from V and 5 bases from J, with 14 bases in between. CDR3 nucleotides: TGTGCCAGCAGCTTAGTGGTGGGGGGGCCGGAGACCCAGTACTTC. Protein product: CASSLVVGGPETQYF.

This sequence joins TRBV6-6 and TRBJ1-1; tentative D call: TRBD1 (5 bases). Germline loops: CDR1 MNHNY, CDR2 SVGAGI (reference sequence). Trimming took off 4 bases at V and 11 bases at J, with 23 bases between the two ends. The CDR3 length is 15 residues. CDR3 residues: CASSSMGTGPTGAFF. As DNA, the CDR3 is TGTGCCAGCAGTTCCATGGGGACGGGTCCAACCGGGGCTTTCTTT.

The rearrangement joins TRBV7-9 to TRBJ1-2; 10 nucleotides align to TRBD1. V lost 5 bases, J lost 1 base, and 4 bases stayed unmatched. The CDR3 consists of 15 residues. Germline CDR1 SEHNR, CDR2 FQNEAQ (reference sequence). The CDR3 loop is CASSRDRGLNYGYTF. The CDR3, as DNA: TGTGCCAGCAGCCGTGACAGGGGGCTTAACTATGGCTACACCTTC.

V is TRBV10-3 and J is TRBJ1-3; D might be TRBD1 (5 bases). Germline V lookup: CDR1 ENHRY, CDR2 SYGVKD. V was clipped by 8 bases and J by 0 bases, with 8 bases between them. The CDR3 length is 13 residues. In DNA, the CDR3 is TGTGCCATCGGGGGTATCTCTGGAAACACCATATATTTT. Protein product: CAIGGISGNTIYF.

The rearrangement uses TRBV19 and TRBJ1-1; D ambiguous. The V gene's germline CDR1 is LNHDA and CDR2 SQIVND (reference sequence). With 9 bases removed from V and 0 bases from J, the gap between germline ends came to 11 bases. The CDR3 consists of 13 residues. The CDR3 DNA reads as TGTGCCAGCAGGATGACCTTGAACACTGAAGCTTTCTTT. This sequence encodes CASRMTLNTEAFF.

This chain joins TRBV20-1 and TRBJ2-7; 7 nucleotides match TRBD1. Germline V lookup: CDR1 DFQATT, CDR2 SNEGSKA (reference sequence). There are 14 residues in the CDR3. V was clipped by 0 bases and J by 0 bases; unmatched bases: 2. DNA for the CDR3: TGCAGTGCTAGAGATGGACAGGCCTCCTACGAGCAGTACTTC. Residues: CSARDGQASYEQYF.

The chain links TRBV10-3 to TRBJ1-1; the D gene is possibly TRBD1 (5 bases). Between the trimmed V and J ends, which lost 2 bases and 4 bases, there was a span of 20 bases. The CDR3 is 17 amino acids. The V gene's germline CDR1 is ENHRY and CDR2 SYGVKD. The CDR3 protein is CAISEPPSTELGTEAFF. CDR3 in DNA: TGTGCCATCAGTGAGCCACCCTCGACAGAGTTGGGCACTGAAGCTTTCTTT.

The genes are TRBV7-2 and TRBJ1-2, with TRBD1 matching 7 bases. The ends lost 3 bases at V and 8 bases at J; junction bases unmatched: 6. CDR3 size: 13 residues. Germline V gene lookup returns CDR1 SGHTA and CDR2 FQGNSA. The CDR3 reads CASSFEGASGYTF. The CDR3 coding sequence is TGTGCCAGCAGCTTTGAGGGGGCGTCCGGCTACACCTTC.

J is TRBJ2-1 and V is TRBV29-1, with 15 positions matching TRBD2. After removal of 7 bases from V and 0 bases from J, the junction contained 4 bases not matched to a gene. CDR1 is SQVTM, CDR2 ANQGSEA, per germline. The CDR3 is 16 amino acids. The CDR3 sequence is CSDGTSGRSSYNEQFF. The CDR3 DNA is TGCAGCGACGGGACTAGCGGGAGGAGCTCCTACAATGAGCAGTTCTTC.

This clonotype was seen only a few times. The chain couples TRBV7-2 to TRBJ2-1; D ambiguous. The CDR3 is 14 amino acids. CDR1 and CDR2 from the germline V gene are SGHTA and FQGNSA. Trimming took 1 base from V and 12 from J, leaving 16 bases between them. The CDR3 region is CASSLDRGSEVQFF. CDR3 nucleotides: TGTGCCAGCAGCTTAGATCGCGGTAGTGAGGTGCAGTTCTTC.

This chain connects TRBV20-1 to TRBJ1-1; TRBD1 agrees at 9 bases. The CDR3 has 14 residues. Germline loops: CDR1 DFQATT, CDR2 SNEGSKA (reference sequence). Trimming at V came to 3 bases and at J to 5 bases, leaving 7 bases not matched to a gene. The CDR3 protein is CSASERDRETEAFF. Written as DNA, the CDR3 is TGCAGTGCTAGTGAGCGGGACAGGGAGACTGAAGCTTTCTTT.

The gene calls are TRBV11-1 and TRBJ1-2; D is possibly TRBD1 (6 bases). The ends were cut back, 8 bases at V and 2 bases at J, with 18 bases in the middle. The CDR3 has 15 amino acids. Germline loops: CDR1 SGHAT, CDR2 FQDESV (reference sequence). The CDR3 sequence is CASVLKGGSNYGYTF. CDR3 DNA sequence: TGTGCCAGCGTCTTAAAAGGGGGGTCGAACTATGGCTACACCTTC. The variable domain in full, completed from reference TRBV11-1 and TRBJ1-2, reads EAEVAQSPRYKITEKSQAVAFWCDPISGHATLYWYRQILGQGPELLVQFQDESVVDDSQLPKDRFSAERLKGVDSTLKIQPAELGDSAMYLCASVLKGGSNYGYTFGSGTRLTVV.